Listed below are T cell receptor beta chains from one sample, sequenced in a study of blood T cell repertoires in COVID-19. Profiled with immunoSEQ multiplex PCR; TCRdb holds only in-frame clones, not every one. In the table there are roughly 180,000 clones, over 70% of which are singletons. Sequencing was carried out using PBMCs or T cells enriched from blood (not recorded which). The receptors originated from a middle-aged woman with acute COVID-19. Each CDR3 is given without its conserved first and last residue. The D gene is left open where the match is weak.

ASSFFFPSDYYEQY	TRBJ2-7	TRBV11-1	NA
ASSESAGLRWETQY	TRBJ2-5	TRBV10-1	NA
VGYRLAIGELF	TRBJ2-2	TRBV30	NA
SVELAGTLRFQETQY	TRBJ2-5	TRBV29-1	TRBD2
ATSVSLHNEQF	TRBJ2-1	TRBV24-1	NA
ASSSTGGDTGELF	TRBJ2-2	TRBV5-1	TRBD1
ASSRGLAETQY	TRBJ2-5	TRBV7-3	TRBD2
ASNPAGGGRQYT	TRBJ1-2	TRBV6-5	NA
ASSYESYSPLH	TRBJ1-6	TRBV6-5	NA
SVEVDTSGYT	TRBJ1-2	TRBV29-1	NA
ASSFAGTGSYEQY	TRBJ2-7	TRBV7-2	TRBD1
ASSLTSGDYNEQF	TRBJ2-1	TRBV7-3	TRBD2
ASKGAYQETQY	TRBJ2-5	TRBV2	TRBD1